This T cell receptor (beta chain) came from a study of blood T cells in healthy people across ages. Findings and limits, study-wide: Observed TCR beta diversity per million T cells went down as age went up. This fall followed a roughly linear course with age.

Staff drew 9 to 10 milliliters of peripheral blood from each donor. No fewer than 5.5 micrograms of total RNA were isolated from every sample. The authors ran a second PCR of about 6 to 12 cycles using a sample-barcoded 5' primer and a J-beta primer mix. Each of the cDNA molecules was tagged by a template-switch adaptor with 12 random nucleotides. One entry per CDR3 protein results from TCRdb running MiXCR on the 5' RACE reads. The data contain 700,000 to 900,000 distinct CDR3 sequences, approximately 55% of them singletons. Comments on this clonotype: Its antigen is undetermined.

This TCR was sampled from a man older than 75 in good health. The sequenced sample was blood.

The CDR3 protein is CASGSGSSTEAFF. CDR3 sequence (DNA): TGTGCCAGCGGGTCAGGGTCGAGCACTGAAGCTTTCTTT. The chain is built from TRBV28 and TRBJ1-1, with D perhaps TRBD1 (5 bases). The V end lost 8 bases, the J end lost 4 bases, and 14 bases lay between the germline ends. The CDR3 is 13 residues long. Germline V gene lookup returns CDR1 MDHEN and CDR2 SYDVKM. Together with reference TRBV28 and TRBJ1-1, the CDR3 gives the full variable domain: DVKVTQSSRYLVKRTGEKVFLECVQDMDHENMFWYRQDPGLGLRLIYFSYDVKMKEKGDIPEGYSVSREKKERFSLILESASTNQTSMYLCASGSGSSTEAFFGQGTRLTVV.